These 25 T cell receptor beta chains came from one sample sequenced in a study of cytomegalovirus exposure and HLA in healthy donors. Clones were read by immunoSEQ multiplex PCR, and TCRdb kept only the in-frame ones, dropping some. The table shows some 120,000 clones, with 85% to 90% occurring only once. The specimen sequenced was PBMCs. The receptors derive from a woman between 18 and 29 years old in good health and CMV-seronegative.

The chain is built from TRBV30 and TRBJ1-1, with 9 bases aligning to TRBD1. V trimming: 5 bases; J trimming: 4 bases; junction bases outside the gene matches: 8. The CDR3 is 14 residues long. Germline V CDR1 and CDR2: GTSNPN, SVGIG (reference sequence). The CDR3 reads CAWGPGTGSTEAFF. CDR3 coding DNA: TGTGCCTGGGGGCCAGGGACAGGGTCCACTGAAGCTTTCTTT.

The CDR3 nucleotides read TGTGCCAGCAGCCCCGTGGTGGTAGCGGTTTACAATGAGCAGTTCTTC. Translating gives CASSPVVVAVYNEQFF. The chain joins TRBV7-2 to TRBJ2-1; D possibly corresponds to TRBD2 (6 bases). The CDR3 covers 16 residues. The germline gives CDR1 SGHTA, CDR2 FQGNSA. The ends were cut back, 5 bases at V and 4 bases at J, with 18 bases in the middle.

The chain is built from TRBV6-6 and TRBJ1-2; TRBD1 aligns across 11 bases. The CDR3 loop spans 14 amino acids. Germline V CDR1 and CDR2: MNHNY, SVGAGI (reference sequence). The junction had 13 bases not matched to a gene; V was cut back by 11 bases and J by 8 bases. CDR3 residues: CASRNRDRGVGYTF. CDR3 DNA sequence: TGTGCCTCCCGGAACCGGGACAGGGGGGTCGGCTACACCTTC.

The rearrangement links TRBV4-1 to TRBJ1-2; TRBD1 aligns across 7 bases. There are 14 residues in the CDR3. Germline V gene data show CDR1 as MGHRA and CDR2 as YSYEKL. With 1 base clipped from V and 8 bases from J, the junction kept 7 bases outside the gene matches. DNA for the CDR3: TGCGCCAGCAGCCAAGCCCAGGGGGGTGAGGGCTACACCTTC. Its translation: CASSQAQGGEGYTF.

The V and J genes are TRBV28 and TRBJ1-6; D possibly corresponds to TRBD1 (5 bases). Between the trimmed V and J ends, which lost 5 bases and 14 bases, there was a span of 16 bases. The CDR3 totals 13 residues. The germline gives CDR1 MDHEN, CDR2 SYDVKM. CDR3 DNA sequence: TGTGCCAGCAGTCCCGGACACTTGACGACCCTCCACTTT. This sequence encodes CASSPGHLTTLHF. Full variable domain (missing parts from reference TRBV28 and TRBJ1-6): DVKVTQSSRYLVKRTGEKVFLECVQDMDHENMFWYRQDPGLGLRLIYFSYDVKMKEKGDIPEGYSVSREKKERFSLILESASTNQTSMYLCASSPGHLTTLHFGNGTRLTVT.

Concerning this clone itself: This CDR3 is also generated by other DNA sequences in the sample. The rearrangement links TRBV6-1 to TRBJ2-3, with a possible D match to TRBD1 (7 bases). Germline CDR1 and CDR2: MNHNS and SASEGT. Between the trimmed V and J ends, which lost 1 base and 3 bases, there was a span of 11 bases. This CDR3 is built from 15 residues. The CDR3 is CASSEVAGGTDTQYF. The CDR3 DNA reads as TGTGCCAGCAGTGAAGTGGCAGGGGGGACAGATACGCAGTATTTT.

V gene TRBV13 combines with J gene TRBJ1-1; D may be TRBD1 (5 bases). The germline V gene encodes CDR1 PRHDT and CDR2 FYEKMQ (reference sequence). V shed 5 bases and J shed 7 bases, with 17 bases lying between them. CDR3 length equals 14 residues. The CDR3 sequence: CASSLPSRGNEAFF. CDR3 bases: TGTGCCAGCAGCCTCCCCTCAAGGGGTAATGAAGCTTTCTTT. Full variable domain (missing parts from reference TRBV13 and TRBJ1-1): AAGVIQSPRHLIKEKRETATLKCYPIPRHDTVYWYQQGPGQDPQFLISFYEKMQSDKGSIPDRFSAQQFSDYHSELNMSSLELGDSALYFCASSLPSRGNEAFFGQGTRLTVV.

This clone was observed a single time. The chain employs TRBV5-1 and TRBJ2-3, with 10 bases fitting TRBD2. J gave up 1 base and V 0 bases, and 2 bases lay outside the gene matches. The germline V gene has CDR1 SGHRS and CDR2 YFSETQ. CDR3 length: 16 residues. The CDR3 DNA reads TGCGCCAGCAGCTTGGGAGGGACTAGCGGCACAGATACGCAGTATTTT. Translated, it gives CASSLGGTSGTDTQYF.

V is TRBV11-2 and J is TRBJ2-1; 11 bases line up with TRBD2. CDR3 length: 18 amino acids. Germline assignment: CDR1 SGHAT and CDR2 FQNNGV. V shed 4 bases and J 1 base; nucleotides not matched to a gene: 9. The CDR3 DNA sequence: TGTGCCAGCAGCTCAACCGCCGGACTAGCGGGTTCCTACAATGAGCAGTTCTTC. It is translated as CASSSTAGLAGSYNEQFF.

This chain connects TRBV7-8 to TRBJ2-2; the D gene is possibly TRBD1 (5 bases). The germline V gene has CDR1 SGHVS and CDR2 FQNEAQ. The CDR3 is 16 residues long. Trimming removed 0 bases from V and 4 bases from J, with 12 bases in between. In nucleotides, the CDR3 is TGTGCCAGCAGCTTAGCCGACAGAGAAATCACCGGGGAGCTGTTTTTT. This codes for CASSLADREITGELFF. The full variable domain, rest sourced from reference TRBV7-8 and TRBJ2-2, is GAGVSQSPRYKVAKRGQDVALRCDPISGHVSLFWYQQALGQGPEFLTYFQNEAQLDKSGLPSDRFFAERPEGSVSTLKIQRTQQEDSAVYLCASSLADREITGELFFGEGSRLTVL.

V usage is TRBV18 and J usage is TRBJ2-1; 10 positions match TRBD2. The CDR3 contains 14 residues. V was clipped by 4 bases and J by 15 bases; unmatched bases: 12. Per the germline V gene, CDR1 is KGHSH and CDR2 is LQKENI. CDR3 sequence reads: CASSLTTSGSPVFF. CDR3 DNA sequence: TGTGCCAGCTCACTAACGACTAGCGGGTCCCCGGTGTTCTTC.

This chain connects TRBV27 to TRBJ1-1; D may be TRBD1 (6 bases). With 5 bases removed from V and 0 bases from J, the gap between germline ends came to 7 bases. Looked up from germline, CDR1 is MNHEY and CDR2 is SMNVEV (reference sequence). The CDR3 is 13 amino acids. This CDR3 is CASSGQMNTEAFF. The CDR3 DNA is TGTGCCAGCAGTGGACAGATGAACACTGAAGCTTTCTTT.

The DNA for the CDR3 is TGCGCCAGCAGCTTGGGGCAGGTCACAGATACGCAGTATTTT. It codes for CASSLGQVTDTQYF. The J gene is TRBJ2-3, the V gene TRBV5-1; D uncertain. Between the trimmed V and J ends, which lost 0 bases and 2 bases, there was a span of 7 bases. Germline V lookup: CDR1 SGHRS, CDR2 YFSETQ. The CDR3 length is 14 residues.

V gene TRBV19 combines with J gene TRBJ2-1, with 9 nucleotides matching TRBD2. Germline loops: CDR1 LNHDA, CDR2 SQIVND (reference sequence). This CDR3 region has 16 residues. The J segment lost 6 bases and the V segment lost 4 bases, leaving 10 bases of the junction unmatched. CDR3 in amino acids: CASSSSSGGSGNEQFF. DNA of the CDR3: TGTGCCAGTAGTAGTAGCAGCGGGGGGTCGGGCAATGAGCAGTTCTTC.

This chain links TRBV7-6 with TRBJ2-7, with D hard to call. V lost 8 bases to trimming and J lost 0 bases, with 8 bases between them. Germline V CDR1 and CDR2: SGHVS, FNYEAQ. CDR3 length: 12 residues. CDR3 sequence (DNA): TGTGCCAGCCCTATCCGCTCCTACGAGCAGTACTTC. This gives the protein CASPIRSYEQYF.

V usage is TRBV28 and J usage is TRBJ2-1; 9 positions match TRBD2. The J segment lost 6 bases and the V segment lost 6 bases, leaving 9 bases of the junction unmatched. The CDR3 totals 15 residues. The germline V gene has CDR1 MDHEN and CDR2 SYDVKM. The CDR3 protein is CASRLESSGSNEQFF. The CDR3 DNA reads TGTGCCAGCAGGCTTGAGAGTAGCGGGAGCAATGAGCAGTTCTTC. The full variable domain, with the rest looked up from reference TRBV28 and TRBJ2-1, is DVKVTQSSRYLVKRTGEKVFLECVQDMDHENMFWYRQDPGLGLRLIYFSYDVKMKEKGDIPEGYSVSREKKERFSLILESASTNQTSMYLCASRLESSGSNEQFFGPGTRLTVL.

The rearrangement uses TRBV9 and TRBJ1-2; D is unresolved. The CDR3 is 10 residues long. Per germline, CDR1 SGDLS and CDR2 YYNGEE. V was shortened by 3 bases and J by 11 bases, with 8 bases between the two germline ends. The CDR3 protein is CASSGRTYTF. The CDR3, as DNA: TGTGCCAGCAGCGGCCGGACTTACACCTTC.

The chain uses TRBV27 and TRBJ2-1; 7 bases are a match to TRBD2. Germline V gene sequence: CDR1 MNHEY, CDR2 SMNVEV (reference sequence). This CDR3 is 16 amino acids long. J lost 6 bases, V lost 4 bases, and 12 bases had no gene match. This CDR3 reads CASSYLVGLGPNEQFF. The CDR3 DNA reads TGTGCCAGCAGTTATCTTGTCGGACTAGGCCCCAATGAGCAGTTCTTC.

The chain has TRBV21-1 and TRBJ2-7; the table's D call, TRBD2, has no DNA check behind it. TRBV21-1 is a pseudogene. The CDR3 is 13 amino acids. CDR3: CASIPDLYYEQYF. Written as DNA, the CDR3 is TGTGCCAGCATACCGGACTTATACTACGAGCAGTACTTC.

Turning to this clone: Germline and junction disagree at one end, which may indicate a read error. This rearrangement joins TRBV7-7 to TRBJ2-5; the match to TRBD2 covers 8 bases. From germline, CDR1 is SSHAT and CDR2 FNYEAQ (reference sequence). The CDR3 runs to 15 residues. The CDR3 nucleotides are TGTGCTAGCAGCCCCCAAGAGCGGGAGTGGGAGACCCAGTACTTC. Its translation: CASSPQEREWETQYF.

This rearrangement joins TRBV2 to TRBJ1-6, with TRBD1 matching 7 bases. Germline trimming cut 7 bases from V and 10 bases from J; bases unmatched to any gene: 13. CDR3 length: 15 amino acids. Looked up from germline, CDR1 is SNHLY and CDR2 is FYNNEI. This CDR3 reads CASTSEGTATSPLHF. DNA for the CDR3: TGTGCCAGCACCTCAGAAGGGACAGCAACATCACCCCTCCACTTT.

V is TRBV6-6 and J is TRBJ1-6; D call uncertain. Trimming removed 0 bases from V and 9 bases from J, with 12 bases in between. Germline CDR1 reads MNHNY; CDR2 reads SVGAGI (reference sequence). The CDR3 is 15 residues long. The CDR3 here is CASSYSVGDSSPLHF. The CDR3 nucleotides read TGTGCCAGCAGTTACTCGGTCGGGGATAGTTCACCCCTCCACTTT.

The chain employs TRBV6-5 and TRBJ2-4; D possibly corresponds to TRBD2 (6 bases). The germline V and J ends were trimmed by 7 bases and 15 bases, with 25 bases remaining between them. Germline CDR1 MNHEY, CDR2 SVGAGI. The CDR3 runs to 14 residues. CDR3 DNA: TGTGCCAGCATGGGGGGAGGAATCGGTGACCGTCCGTACTTC. Encoded protein: CASMGGGIGDRPYF.

The chain carries TRBV7-2 and TRBJ1-1; no clear D. The V and J ends lost 1 base and 1 base respectively, with 13 bases between them. Germline V gene sequence: CDR1 SGHTA, CDR2 FQGNSA. The length of the CDR3 is 16 residues. CDR3: CASSLGWAGKNTEAFF. The CDR3 nucleotides are TGTGCCAGCAGCTTAGGTTGGGCCGGAAAGAACACTGAAGCTTTCTTT. Complete variable domain (other parts from reference TRBV7-2 and TRBJ1-1): GAGVSQSPSNKVTEKGKDVELRCDPISGHTALYWYRQSLGQGLEFLIYFQGNSAPDKSGLPSDRFSAERTGGSVSTLTIQRTQQEDSAVYLCASSLGWAGKNTEAFFGQGTRLTVV.

This sequence joins TRBV6-4 and TRBJ2-1; D is perhaps TRBD2 (6 bases). Germline CDR1 reads MRHNA; CDR2 reads SNTAGT. V lost 4 bases, J lost 3 bases, and 10 bases lay in between. The CDR3 extends over 14 amino acids. CDR3 coding DNA: TGTGCCAGCAGTGCCGGGGGTGACTACAATGAGCAGTTCTTC. Its protein is CASSAGGDYNEQFF.